This T cell receptor (beta chain) was observed in a study of shared clonotypes between healthy human individuals (TCRdb year 2020). Looking at the study overall: Three men and a couple of women, aged 18 to 49 years, made up the cohort. For each donor, CD4 naive and CD4 memory were each run on three plates, CD8 naive on two plates, and CD8 memory on one plate. The study deeply sequenced blood TCR repertoires of five healthy adults to estimate repertoire size and the extent of clonotype sharing between individuals. To increase sequencing depth and limit assay-specific biases, TCR repertoire library preparation and sequencing were carried out by different laboratories using diverse techniques. Per donor, leukapheresis produced somewhere between about 0.94 and 9.5 billion PBMCs.

Donors were healthy HIV-negative adults with no recently reported acute infections or vaccinations. Only Caucasian adults living in Nashville, Tennessee, USA were represented among the donors. CD4+ T cells were enriched by magnetic negative selection; naive cells were then positively selected on CD45RA, and the negative fraction formed the memory subset. After blood collection by leukapheresis, PBMCs were isolated using Ficoll-Histopaque density gradient centrifugation and then cryopreserved in the vapor phase of liquid nitrogen. Purity and quantity of every magnetically sorted T cell population were checked by analytical flow cytometry. Each sorted fraction had its genomic DNA isolated and then quantified by UV absorbance on a Nanodrop 2000c. At the junction V is shortened by 3 bases and J by 1 base, with 12 bases in between. The CDR3 contains 16 residues, cysteine and phenylalanine counted. Only CDR3 DNA is held: 48 bases, read in frame from base 1. CDR1 LGHNA and CDR2 YSLEER were looked up in the germline V gene.

Paper-wide results and their limitations: Even with the large sequencing depth, rarefaction of the sorted-subset datasets indicated that sequencing was incomplete. The genetic and exposure-history diversity represented was limited by the small number of donors. Roughly 5.2% of naive CD4, 3.5% of naive CD8, 2.3% of memory CD4, and over 0.35% of memory CD8 clonotypes were shared across several donors. Based on pairwise subsampling, the degree of clonotype sharing among donors was expected to be affected by sequencing depth. Only blood was sampled, and tissue TCR repertoires likely differ from those in blood. Naive subsets generally had larger estimated clonotype richness than memory subsets. Higher generation probabilities were observed for clonotypes shared by all four sorted-subset donors than for non-shared clonotypes.

TCR CDR3 regions were amplified from genomic DNA by multiplex PCR using the deep immunoSEQ assay. For each cell subset, the extracted genomic DNA was distributed evenly across all wells of several immunoSEQ 96-well plates, and each plate served as one replicate. For sorted subsets, each replicate PCR was loaded with around 200 ng genomic DNA, equivalent to some 27,000 T cell genomes. Purified libraries were quantified with a Qubit 3.0 fluorometer, sized on a Bioanalyzer 2100, and re-quantified with the KAPA Library Quantification kit. Each immunoSEQ 96-well plate was sequenced on its own single-read 150-cycle Illumina NextSeq 550 flow cell. Processing in the source paper ran as follows. Because only junctional sequences without quality scores were contained in the immunoSEQ output, filtering matching that applied to full-length reads could not be performed. To assign V/J genes and CDR3, sequences were annotated using PyIR, a Python wrapper for IgBLAST v1.9, with IMGT germline references. Reads were filtered out if the reads had weak V/J assignments (E-value above 1e-6), no CDR3, stop codons, out-of-frame junctions, or ambiguous translated residues. A V3J clonotype was defined by an identical inferred V gene, J gene, and CDR3 amino acid sequence. Percentage overlap between repertoires was computed as shared unique clonotypes divided by the size of the smaller repertoire. Repertoire richness was assessed with RTK rarefaction, the Chao1 estimator, and Recon v2.1 estimates of unobserved clonotypes. For all TCRbeta clonotypes obtained by the gDNA method from a few donors, generation probabilities were computed with OLGA. TCRdb holds this immuneACCESS table with in-frame rearrangements only. Some clones are missing; in checked studies, unresolved V genes explain under half, and the rest has no known cause. The V and J calls and the clone size are those of that table, but D and trimming were determined from the DNA. A total of around 1.1 million clones appear in this sample, around 78% of them only once. 0.55% to 0.7% of the sample is taken by the ten largest.

As to this clone: The antigen this receptor binds is unknown. No much larger clone exists at a distance of one base, and base qualities are not known.

This chain is built from TRBV4-3 and TRBJ2-2, with the D gene uncertain. Sequenced material: memory CD4+ T cells from PBMCs. In light of the paper, this sample's cell subset or site label describes: CD45RA-negative fraction. This receptor was obtained from a man in his late teens or twenties in good health. Some clones in this sample may be carry-over from other donors' samples. The DNA reads TGCGCCAGCAGCCAGGCTTACCTAGAGAACACCGGGGAGCTGTTTTTT. It specifies CASSQAYLENTGELFF.